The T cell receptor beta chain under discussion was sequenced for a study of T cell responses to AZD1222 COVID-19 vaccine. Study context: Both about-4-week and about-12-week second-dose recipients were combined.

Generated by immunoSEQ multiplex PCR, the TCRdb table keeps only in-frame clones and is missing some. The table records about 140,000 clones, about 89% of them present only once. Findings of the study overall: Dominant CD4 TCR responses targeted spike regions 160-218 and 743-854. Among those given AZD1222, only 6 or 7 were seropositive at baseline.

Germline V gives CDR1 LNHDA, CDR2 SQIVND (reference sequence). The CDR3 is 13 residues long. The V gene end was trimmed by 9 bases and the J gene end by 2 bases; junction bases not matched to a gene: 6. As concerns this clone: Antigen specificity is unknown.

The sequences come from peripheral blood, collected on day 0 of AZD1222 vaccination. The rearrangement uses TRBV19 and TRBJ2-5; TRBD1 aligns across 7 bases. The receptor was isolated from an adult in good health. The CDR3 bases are TGTGCCAGCCTAGACAGGGCGCAAGAGACCCAGTACTTC. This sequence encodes CASLDRAQETQYF.